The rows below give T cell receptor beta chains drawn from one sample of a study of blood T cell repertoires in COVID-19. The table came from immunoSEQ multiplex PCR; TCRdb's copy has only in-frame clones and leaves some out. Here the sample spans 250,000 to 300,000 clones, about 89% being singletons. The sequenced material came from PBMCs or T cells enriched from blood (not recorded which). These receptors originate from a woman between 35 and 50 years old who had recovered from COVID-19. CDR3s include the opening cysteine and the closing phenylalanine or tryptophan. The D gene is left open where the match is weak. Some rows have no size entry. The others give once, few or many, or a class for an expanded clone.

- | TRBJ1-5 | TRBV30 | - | CAWSRGVSNQPQHF | TGTGCCTGGAGTCGGGGAGTTTCTAATCAGCCCCAGCATTTT
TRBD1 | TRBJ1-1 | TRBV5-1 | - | CASSGMDRGNTEAFF | TGCGCCAGCAGCGGCATGGACAGGGGGAACACTGAAGCTTTCTTT
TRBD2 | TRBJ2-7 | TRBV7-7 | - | CASSKHLAGEGEQYF | TGTGCTAGCAGCAAACACCTAGCGGGGGAAGGCGAGCAGTACTTC
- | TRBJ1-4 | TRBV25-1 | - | CASRPGGEKLFF | TGTGCCAGCAGGCCAGGAGGTGAAAAACTGTTTTTT
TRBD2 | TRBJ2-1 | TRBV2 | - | CASSWGGIYNEQFF | TGTGCCAGCAGCTGGGGAGGGATCTACAATGAGCAGTTCTTC
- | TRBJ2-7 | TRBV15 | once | CATSRQEFSYEQYF | TGTGCCACCAGCAGACAGGAATTCTCCTACGAGCAGTACTTC
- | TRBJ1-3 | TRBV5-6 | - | CASSLALQVSGNTIYF | TGTGCCAGCAGCTTGGCCCTCCAGGTCTCTGGAAACACCATATATTTT
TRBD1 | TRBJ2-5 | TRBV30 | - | CAWSVNLQGWKETQYF | TGTGCCTGGAGTGTAAACCTACAGGGGTGGAAGGAGACCCAGTACTTC
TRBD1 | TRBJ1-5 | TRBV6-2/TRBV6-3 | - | CASSYLGQGIYSNQPQHF | TGTGCCAGCAGTTACCTTGGACAGGGGATTTATAGCAATCAGCCCCAGCATTTT
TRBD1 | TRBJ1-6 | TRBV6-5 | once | CASSYVGGQYNSPLHF | TGTGCCAGCAGTTACGTGGGGGGACAGTATAATTCACCCCTCCACTTT
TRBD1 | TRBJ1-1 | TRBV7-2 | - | CASSLRRGLTEAFF | TGTGCCAGCAGCTTACGCAGGGGGCTTACTGAAGCTTTCTTT
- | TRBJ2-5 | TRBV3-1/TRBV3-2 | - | CASSQDWRETQYF | TGTGCCAGCAGCCAAGATTGGAGGGAGACCCAGTACTTC
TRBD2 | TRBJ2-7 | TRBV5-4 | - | CASSPSPKLAGGIYEQYF | TGTGCCAGCAGCCCTAGCCCCAAACTAGCGGGGGGGATCTACGAGCAGTACTTC
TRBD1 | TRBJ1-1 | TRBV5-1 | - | CASSHRGQGLGTEAFF | TGCGCCAGCAGCCATAGAGGACAGGGGCTGGGAACTGAAGCTTTCTTT
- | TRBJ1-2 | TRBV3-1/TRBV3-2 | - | CASSHSDRMNYGYTF | TGTGCCAGCAGCCATTCCGACAGGATGAACTATGGCTACACCTTC
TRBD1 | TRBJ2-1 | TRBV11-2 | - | CASSPGQGRFNEQFF | TGTGCCAGCAGCCCCGGACAGGGCAGGTTCAATGAGCAGTTCTTC
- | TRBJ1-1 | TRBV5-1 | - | CASSSGLNTEAFF | TGCGCCAGCAGCTCTGGACTAAACACTGAAGCTTTCTTT
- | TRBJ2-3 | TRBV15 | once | CATGGRKKGGTDTQYF | TGTGCCACCGGGGGGAGGAAGAAAGGGGGCACAGATACGCAGTATTTT
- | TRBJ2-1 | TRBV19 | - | CASTDRYNEQFF | TGTGCCAGTACCGACAGGTACAATGAGCAGTTCTTC
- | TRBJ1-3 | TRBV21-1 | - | CASSAPDRASGNTIYF | TGTGCCAGCAGCGCCCCCGACAGGGCCAGTGGAAACACCATATATTTT
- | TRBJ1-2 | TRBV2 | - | CASSPLNLLRGYTF | TGTGCCAGCAGCCCATTAAATCTCCTGCGGGGCTACACCTTC
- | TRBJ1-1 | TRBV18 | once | CASLPDRDTEAFF | TGTGCCAGCCTCCCAGATCGGGACACTGAAGCTTTCTTT